The clone carrying this T cell receptor beta chain was seen more than once but under ten times. The antigen remains undetermined. As every portion of the isolated RNA was reverse transcribed, the sequencing read expressed TCRB transcripts. Only in-frame clones appear in the TCRdb table, and some are missing; sequencing was by immunoSEQ multiplex PCR. The sample holds 100,000 to 150,000 clones, approximately 10% seen once. This entry is derived from a study of beta chain features in type 1 diabetes. Study observations and caveats: In every one of the four CD4+ subsets, TCRB CDR3s were moderately but significantly shorter in Type 1 diabetes patients.

The receptor was isolated from a young man with type 1 diabetes. Sequencing input: central memory CD4+ T cells from blood.

The CDR3 region is CASSGNSGETQYF. DNA of the CDR3: TGTGCCAGCAGCGGCAACTCGGGGGAGACCCAGTACTTC. The rearrangement links TRBV16 to TRBJ2-5, with a weak D call TRBD2 (5 bases). From germline, CDR1 is KGHSY and CDR2 FQNENV. V shed 5 bases and J shed 5 bases, with 12 bases lying between them. There are 13 residues in the CDR3. Full variable domain (outside the CDR3, taken from reference TRBV16 and TRBJ2-5): GEEVAQTPKHLVRGEGQKAKLYCAPIKGHSYVFWYQQVLKNEFKFLISFQNENVFDETGMPKERFSAKCLPNSPCSLEIQATKLEDSAVYFCASSGNSGETQYFGPGTRLLVL.